One and the same sample provided the 10 T cell receptor beta chains below, sequenced in a study of CD8 T cells in ankylosing spondylitis (dated by TCRdb to about 2017). Library generation was performed with 5' RACE. Sequencing used an Illumina HiSeq 2500. Through fastp at Q25 and MiXCR, TCRdb rebuilt clones from the public reads, retaining in-frame beta chains. Here each entry gathers all rows of one CDR3 protein and keeps the most common genes and DNA. The sample includes about 140,000 distinct CDR3 sequences, with 7% to 9% observed a single time. The top ten clonotypes cover roughly 7.2% of the sample. Source material: synovial fluid, either unsorted or a sorted T cell fraction (not recorded which). These TCRs come from a male donor with ankylosing spondylitis.

The V gene is TRBV7-9, the J gene TRBJ2-1, with a weak D call TRBD2 (6 bases). The CDR3 runs 14 residues. Per the germline V gene, CDR1 is SEHNR and CDR2 is FQNEAQ (reference sequence). Trimming shortened V by 5 bases and J by 5 bases, and 13 bases separated the two germline ends. CDR3 bases: TGTGCCAGCAGCCGAGCGGGCAGTGACAATGAGCAGTTCTTC. Translation: CASSRAGSDNEQFF.

This clonotype appeared a few times. The gene calls are TRBV20-1 and TRBJ2-7; D perhaps matches TRBD1 (5 bases). Germline CDR1 reads DFQATT; CDR2 reads SNEGSKA (reference sequence). This CDR3 region has 15 residues. The germline V and J ends were trimmed by 5 bases and 2 bases, with 19 bases remaining between them. The CDR3 spells CSASGRSRATYEQYF. DNA for the CDR3: TGCAGTGCTTCTGGCCGGTCCAGGGCTACCTACGAGCAGTACTTC.

This chain joins TRBV7-9 and TRBJ1-1; D may be TRBD1 (5 bases). Trimming pared 1 base from V and 3 bases from J, leaving 15 bases between. This CDR3 is 16 amino acids long. Germline assignment: CDR1 SEHNR and CDR2 FQNEAQ (reference sequence). The CDR3 spells CASSLVFDRKDTEAFF. The CDR3 DNA reads as TGTGCCAGCAGCTTAGTTTTTGACAGAAAGGACACTGAAGCTTTCTTT.

This clonotype was picked up many times. J is TRBJ2-3 and V is TRBV9; the match to TRBD2 covers 8 bases. The CDR3 is made up of 14 amino acids. The ends lost 2 bases at V and 4 bases at J; junction bases unmatched: 3. Germline CDR1 and CDR2: SGDLS and YYNGEE. As DNA, the CDR3 is TGTGCCAGCAGCGTTAGCGGGAACGCAGATACGCAGTATTTT. It specifies CASSVSGNADTQYF.

The chain uses TRBV15 and TRBJ2-1, with D perhaps TRBD2 (5 bases). Germline lookup yields CDR1 LNHNV and CDR2 YYDKDF (reference sequence). CDR3 size: 18 residues. The V end lost 0 bases, the J end lost 5 bases, and 20 bases lay between the germline ends. DNA for the CDR3: TGTGCCACCAGCAGAGATGGGGTTCAGGAGCGGTTAGACAATGAGCAGTTCTTC. Translating it yields CATSRDGVQERLDNEQFF. The full variable domain, with the rest looked up from reference TRBV15 and TRBJ2-1, is DAMVIQNPRYQVTQFGKPVTLSCSQTLNHNVMYWYQQKSSQAPKLLFHYYDKDFNNEADTPDNFQSRRPNTSFCFLDIRSPGLGDTAMYLCATSRDGVQERLDNEQFFGPGTRLTVL.

The chain joins TRBV20-1 to TRBJ1-6; D unresolved. V lost 3 bases to trimming and J lost 14 bases, with 17 bases between them. The germline CDR1 and CDR2 sequences are DFQATT and SNEGSKA (reference sequence). The CDR3 is 13 amino acids. The chain's CDR3 is CSASVGPSVTLHF. DNA for the CDR3: TGCAGTGCTAGTGTAGGGCCCAGCGTCACCCTCCACTTT.

This clonotype was picked up many times. The rearrangement uses TRBV20-1 and TRBJ1-1; D possibly corresponds to TRBD1 (5 bases). V lost 3 bases and J 1 base, leaving 9 bases between the germline ends. This CDR3 is 13 amino acids long. Germline CDR1 DFQATT, CDR2 SNEGSKA (reference sequence). The CDR3 DNA reads as TGCAGTGCTAGCAGGACAAAGAACACTGAAGCTTTCTTT. Its protein product is CSASRTKNTEAFF.

This clonotype was seen more than once but under ten times. This chain uses TRBV20-1 with TRBJ2-3, with 8 bases that match TRBD2. V lost 3 bases to trimming and J lost 6 bases; unmatched junction nucleotides: 8. CDR3 length: 14 amino acids. Per germline, CDR1 DFQATT and CDR2 SNEGSKA (reference sequence). The CDR3 loop reads CSARIAGRSDTQYF. CDR3 DNA: TGCAGTGCTAGGATAGCGGGACGTTCTGATACGCAGTATTTT.

This clonotype was picked up many times. The rearrangement links TRBV5-1 to TRBJ2-2; D gene uncertain. The V end was cut by 1 base, the J end by 0 bases, with 7 bases between. The germline gives CDR1 SGHRS, CDR2 YFSETQ. This CDR3 contains 15 residues. The CDR3 loop is CASSLRGPNTGELFF. The CDR3 DNA reads TGCGCCAGCAGCTTGCGTGGACCGAACACCGGGGAGCTGTTTTTT. Full variable domain (missing parts from reference TRBV5-1 and TRBJ2-2): KAGVTQTPRYLIKTRGQQVTLSCSPISGHRSVSWYQQTPGQGLQFLFEYFSETQRNKGNFPGRFSGRQFSNSRSEMNVSTLELGDSALYLCASSLRGPNTGELFFGEGSRLTVL.

The chain's CDR3 is CASRRQGASGELFF. CDR3 DNA: TGTGCCAGCAGGCGACAGGGGGCGTCCGGGGAGCTGTTTTTT. The chain combines TRBV6-1 with TRBJ2-2, with 10 bases that match TRBD1. The germline V gene encodes CDR1 MNHNS and CDR2 SASEGT. The CDR3 is made up of 14 amino acids. V was pared by 6 bases and J by 6 bases, with 4 bases of the junction left unmatched.